The sequence of this T cell receptor beta chain was determined in a study of blood T cells in healthy people across ages. This clonotype was picked up many times. Its antigen remains unidentified. Study results and caveats: Estimates drawn from one million T cells were deemed to understate diversity.

Through a sample-barcoded 5' primer and a J-beta primer mix, a second PCR was run for roughly 6 to 12 cycles. TCRdb redid the calling of the 5' RACE reads with MiXCR, one entry per CDR3 protein. Among 850,000 to 950,000 distinct CDR3 sequences, under 35% were seen once, and the ten largest hold approximately 15%. The receptor's source is a woman aged 80 or over in good health. The sequenced sample consisted of blood.

The CDR3 bases are TGTGCCAGCAGCGTAGCTGGTGGGTCAGATACGCAGTATTTT. The encoded protein is CASSVAGGSDTQYF. The chain uses TRBV9 and TRBJ2-3; D not certain. CDR3 size: 14 residues. V lost 0 bases, J lost 4 bases, and 9 bases lay in between. Germline CDR1 SGDLS, CDR2 YYNGEE. The complete variable domain, with remaining parts taken from reference TRBV9 and TRBJ2-3, reads DSGVTQTPKHLITATGQRVTLRCSPRSGDLSVYWYQQSLDQGLQFLIQYYNGEERAKGNILERFSAQQFPDLHSELNLSSLELGDSALYFCASSVAGGSDTQYFGPGTRLTVL.